Listed below are T cell receptor beta chains from one sample, sequenced in a study of blood T cell repertoires in COVID-19. Data came from immunoSEQ multiplex PCR; TCRdb stores just in-frame clones and leaves some out. The data show tens of thousands of clones, less than 90% seen once. The material sequenced was peripheral blood. These receptors all come from a man older than 75 with acute or convalescent COVID-19. The CDR3 runs from the conserved cysteine through the conserved F or W. Expanded clones are given a class, and other clones once, few, many or no size at all.

CDR3 length: 14
clone size: -
V gene: TRBV18
J gene: TRBJ1-1
CDR3 protein: CASSPFREDTEAFF

CDR3 length: 15
clone size: once
V gene: TRBV9
J gene: TRBJ2-2
CDR3 protein: CASSTQGQDTGELFF

CDR3 length: 12
clone size: -
V gene: TRBV11-3
J gene: TRBJ2-1
CDR3 protein: CASSFFSDEQFF

CDR3 length: 15
clone size: -
V gene: TRBV20-1
J gene: TRBJ1-3
CDR3 protein: CSASRQGAVGNTIYF

CDR3 length: 16
clone size: -
V gene: TRBV7-2
J gene: TRBJ2-1
CDR3 protein: CASRQSSGTRGDEQFF

CDR3 length: 15
clone size: -
V gene: TRBV9
J gene: TRBJ2-7
CDR3 protein: CASSVGVAGSYEQYF

CDR3 length: 14
clone size: -
V gene: TRBV29-1
J gene: TRBJ2-1
CDR3 protein: CSVQGRGTYNEQFF

CDR3 length: 16
clone size: -
V gene: TRBV11-2
J gene: TRBJ1-1
CDR3 protein: CASSLGSPRRDTEAFF

CDR3 length: 13
clone size: -
V gene: TRBV6-4
J gene: TRBJ1-2
CDR3 protein: CASWEGQGGGYTF

CDR3 length: 14
clone size: -
V gene: TRBV7-2
J gene: TRBJ1-3
CDR3 protein: CASSRGILGNTIYF

CDR3 length: 11
clone size: -
V gene: TRBV5-1
J gene: TRBJ2-7
CDR3 protein: CASSDGFAEYF

CDR3 length: 14
clone size: -
V gene: TRBV5-1
J gene: TRBJ1-3
CDR3 protein: CASRTGGEGNTIYF

CDR3 length: 12
clone size: -
V gene: TRBV7-2
J gene: TRBJ1-2
CDR3 protein: CASSRGAYGYTF

CDR3 length: 16
clone size: -
V gene: TRBV7-2
J gene: TRBJ1-3
CDR3 protein: CASSLLGQGSGNTIYF

CDR3 length: 16
clone size: once
V gene: TRBV15
J gene: TRBJ2-1
CDR3 protein: CATSRDLRGGDGEQFF

CDR3 length: 16
clone size: -
V gene: TRBV6-2/TRBV6-3
J gene: TRBJ2-7
CDR3 protein: CASSRITSGGPYEQYF

CDR3 length: 13
clone size: -
V gene: TRBV29-1
J gene: TRBJ1-2
CDR3 protein: CSVGWGGYYGYTF

CDR3 length: 17
clone size: -
V gene: TRBV5-1
J gene: TRBJ2-2
CDR3 protein: CASSPGTSGKNTGELFF

CDR3 length: 12
clone size: -
V gene: TRBV6-5
J gene: TRBJ1-1
CDR3 protein: CATSTREAEAFF

CDR3 length: 13
clone size: -
V gene: TRBV5-5
J gene: TRBJ2-7
CDR3 protein: CASSRLAGDEQYF

CDR3 length: 16
clone size: -
V gene: TRBV5-1
J gene: TRBJ1-6
CDR3 protein: CASSLGETGPYSPLHF

CDR3 length: 14
clone size: -
V gene: TRBV5-1
J gene: TRBJ1-2
CDR3 protein: CASSTPLQGDGYTF

CDR3 length: 14
clone size: -
V gene: TRBV5-1
J gene: TRBJ2-7
CDR3 protein: CASSLVAGEREQYF

CDR3 length: 15
clone size: -
V gene: TRBV7-2
J gene: TRBJ1-2
CDR3 protein: CASSQTGLANYGYTF

CDR3 length: 12
clone size: -
V gene: TRBV25-1
J gene: TRBJ1-6
CDR3 protein: CASRGSNSPLHF

CDR3 length: 17
clone size: -
V gene: TRBV5-1
J gene: TRBJ1-3
CDR3 protein: CASSAGQGTSLGNTIYF

CDR3 length: 13
clone size: -
V gene: TRBV29-1
J gene: TRBJ1-3
CDR3 protein: CSAQASSGNTIYF

CDR3 length: 17
clone size: -
V gene: TRBV1
J gene: TRBJ2-4
CDR3 protein: CTSSRSGKREGKNIQYF

CDR3 length: 14
clone size: -
V gene: TRBV5-5
J gene: TRBJ2-1
CDR3 protein: CASSLAGKLNEQFF

CDR3 length: 16
clone size: -
V gene: TRBV6-1
J gene: TRBJ1-2
CDR3 protein: CASSEAGTGGLYGYTF

CDR3 length: 14
clone size: -
V gene: TRBV5-1
J gene: TRBJ2-7
CDR3 protein: CASSWGQGSYEQYF

CDR3 length: 16
clone size: -
V gene: TRBV24-1
J gene: TRBJ2-2
CDR3 protein: CATSDLTGWDTGELFF

CDR3 length: 17
clone size: once
V gene: TRBV15
J gene: TRBJ1-5
CDR3 protein: CATSTRQGAGSNQPQHF

CDR3 length: 15
clone size: -
V gene: TRBV18
J gene: TRBJ1-2
CDR3 protein: CASSPTIDRSYGYTF

CDR3 length: 16
clone size: -
V gene: TRBV19
J gene: TRBJ2-7
CDR3 protein: CASSTDLAGGLYEQYF

CDR3 length: 13
clone size: few
V gene: TRBV2
J gene: TRBJ1-4
CDR3 protein: CASSGGRGQKLFF

CDR3 length: 13
clone size: -
V gene: TRBV5-1
J gene: TRBJ2-1
CDR3 protein: CASSSDIDNEQFF

CDR3 length: 11
clone size: few
V gene: TRBV24-1
J gene: TRBJ2-7
CDR3 protein: CASGQGYEQYF

CDR3 length: 15
clone size: -
V gene: TRBV5-1
J gene: -
CDR3 protein: CASSLVGTFPYEQYF

CDR3 length: 15
clone size: once
V gene: TRBV2
J gene: TRBJ1-4
CDR3 protein: CASSGAQGGNEKLFF

CDR3 length: 15
clone size: -
V gene: TRBV5-1
J gene: TRBJ2-7
CDR3 protein: CASSSTSGLSYEQYF

CDR3 length: 17
clone size: -
V gene: TRBV11-3
J gene: TRBJ1-2
CDR3 protein: CASSDPSDRGIGYGYTF

CDR3 length: 17
clone size: -
V gene: TRBV11-3
J gene: TRBJ2-3
CDR3 protein: CASSFEAGASNTDTQYF

CDR3 length: 17
clone size: -
V gene: TRBV7-2
J gene: TRBJ1-5
CDR3 protein: CASSLAPSAGSNQPQHF

CDR3 length: 15
clone size: -
V gene: TRBV25-1
J gene: TRBJ2-2
CDR3 protein: CASSGRTDTTGELFF

CDR3 length: 14
clone size: -
V gene: TRBV19
J gene: TRBJ1-3
CDR3 protein: CATMRAPSGNTIYF

CDR3 length: 17
clone size: -
V gene: TRBV5-1
J gene: TRBJ2-1
CDR3 protein: CASSLAGRGQRIDEQFF

CDR3 length: 12
clone size: -
V gene: TRBV11-3
J gene: TRBJ2-5
CDR3 protein: CASSGTSETQYF